What follows are 18 T cell receptor beta chains derived from one specimen sequenced in a study of T-cell memory formation after mild COVID-19. MiXCR, run by TCRdb on the 5' RACE reads, gives a single entry per CDR3 protein. The sample lists roughly 450,000 distinct CDR3 sequences; 15% to 20% were seen once. Sequencing was performed on PBMCs or a T cell subset sorted from them (not recorded which). These receptors came from an adult woman who had mild COVID-19 (a few samples of this study predate the infection). Cell type and time point are not known.

This clonotype was observed at least ten times. V is TRBV18 and J is TRBJ2-3; D gene ambiguous. Trimming removed 8 bases from V and 0 bases from J, with 6 bases in between. The CDR3 consists of 12 residues. CDR1 and CDR2 (germline): KGHSH, LQKENI. In DNA form, the CDR3 reads TGTGCCAGCAGCCCTAGCACAGATACGCAGTATTTT. Translated: CASSPSTDTQYF. The full variable domain, completed using reference TRBV18 and TRBJ2-3, is NAGVMQNPRHLVRRRGQEARLRCSPMKGHSHVYWYRQLPEEGLKFMVYLQKENIIDESGMPKERFSAEFPKEGPSILRIQQVVRGDSAAYFCASSPSTDTQYFGPGTRLTVL.

This chain connects TRBV2 to TRBJ2-7; unclear D gene. CDR1 and CDR2 (germline): SNHLY, FYNNEI. V was cut by 2 bases and J by 3 bases, with 8 bases left in between. The CDR3 totals 13 residues. CDR3 nucleotides: TGTGCCAGCAGTGAAATGGAAGGCTACGAGCAGTACGTC. Encoded protein: CASSEMEGYEQYV.

This chain joins TRBV27 and TRBJ2-3; D possibly matches TRBD1 or TRBD2 (5 bases each). V dropped 8 bases and J dropped 2 bases, with 17 bases sitting between them. The CDR3 consists of 15 residues. From germline, CDR1 is MNHEY and CDR2 SMNVEV (reference sequence). CDR3 sequence (DNA): TGTGCCAGCGCACCGTGGGGACCCGACACAGATACGCAGTATTTT. This sequence encodes CASAPWGPDTDTQYF.

The J gene is TRBJ2-3, the V gene TRBV10-3, with TRBD2 as a possible D gene (7 bases). CDR1 ENHRY and CDR2 SYGVKD come from the germline V gene. The CDR3 sequence is 15 residues long. The ends were cut back, 2 bases at V and 0 bases at J, with 9 bases in the middle. CDR3 loop: CAISERGASTDTQYF. DNA for the CDR3: TGTGCCATCAGTGAGCGGGGGGCCAGCACAGATACGCAGTATTTT.

The V gene is TRBV4-1, the J gene TRBJ1-2; no reliable D call. Germline CDR1 MGHRA, CDR2 YSYEKL. The V and J ends lost 0 bases and 7 bases respectively, with 15 bases between them. The CDR3 contains 15 residues. CDR3 DNA sequence: TGCGCCAGCAGCCAAGATCAGACCTCGGGTCTTGGCTACACCTTC. Translating gives CASSQDQTSGLGYTF.

This clonotype came up a few times. This chain joins TRBV5-1 and TRBJ1-1; D may be TRBD1 (6 bases). The CDR3 has 13 amino acids. V lost 6 bases to trimming and J lost 7 bases, with 16 bases between them. Germline V CDR1 and CDR2: SGHRS, YFSETQ. CDR3 sequence (DNA): TGCGCCAGCACCCCAAGGGGGTGGGATGAAGCTTTCTTT. Residues: CASTPRGWDEAFF.

This clonotype was seen repeatedly, ten times or more. The V and J genes are TRBV7-9 and TRBJ1-1; D unclear. Trimming pared 5 bases from V and 10 bases from J, leaving 11 bases between. CDR3 length equals 11 residues. CDR1 is SEHNR and CDR2 is FQNEAQ in the germline V gene (reference sequence). CDR3 loop: CASSPRRVAFF. Here the CDR3 DNA reads TGTGCCAGCAGCCCACGTAGAGTAGCTTTCTTT.

For the CDR3, the DNA is TGCAGTGCTAGACGAACCTCCGGGACATATTCCTACGAGCAGTACTTC. Translation: CSARRTSGTYSYEQYF. This sequence joins TRBV20-1 and TRBJ2-7; possibly TRBD1 for D (6 bases). CDR3 length: 16 residues. With 2 bases removed from V and 1 base from J, the gap between germline ends came to 18 bases. Germline values: CDR1 DFQATT, CDR2 SNEGSKA (reference sequence).

V usage is TRBV4-3 and J usage is TRBJ2-7; 7 nucleotides line up with TRBD2. The CDR3 is 15 residues long. V shed 0 bases, J shed 3 bases, and the junction held 5 bases outside the gene matches. Per the germline V gene, CDR1 is LGHNA and CDR2 is YSLEER. The CDR3 DNA follows: TGCGCCAGCAGCCAAGAGACCAGCGGGAACTACGAGCAGTACTTC. It yields the protein CASSQETSGNYEQYF.

The chain couples TRBV25-1 to TRBJ2-5; TRBD1 might be the D (6 bases). The germline gives CDR1 MGHDK, CDR2 SYGVNS. V was clipped by 1 base and J by 5 bases, with 8 bases between them. The CDR3 has 13 residues. CDR3 nucleotide sequence: TGTGCCAGCAGTGAATCAGGGGCGGAGACCCAGTACTTC. This gives the protein CASSESGAETQYF.

This clonotype showed up just a few times. The chain combines TRBV12-3 or TRBV12-4 with TRBJ1-2, with unresolved D. CDR3 size: 12 residues. Trimming cost V 8 bases and J 7 bases, with 14 bases left between them. CDR3 in DNA: TGTGCCAGCGCCGGCAGGAGGGTTGGCTACACCTTC. Translating it yields CASAGRRVGYTF.

This clonotype occurred a few times. The CDR3 protein is CASSLSSPWERGTQETQYF. In nucleotides, the CDR3 is TGCGCCAGCAGCTTGTCTTCCCCCTGGGAGCGGGGGACCCAAGAGACCCAGTACTTC. The V call is TRBV5-1, the J call TRBJ2-5, with 8 bases aligning to TRBD2. CDR1 SGHRS and CDR2 YFSETQ come from the germline V gene. This CDR3 contains 19 residues. The V and J ends lost 1 base and 1 base, in that order; junction bases with no gene match: 15.

This clonotype was counted only a few times. The chain is built from TRBV12-3 or TRBV12-4 and TRBJ1-3; TRBD1 might be the D (6 bases). V lost 7 bases and J 8 bases, leaving 15 bases between the germline ends. There are 13 residues in the CDR3. The CDR3 nucleotides are TGTGCCAGCACCACCAGGGGCGGGTACACCATATATTTT. It yields the protein CASTTRGGYTIYF.

In its sample, this clonotype was seen many times. The rearrangement uses TRBV27 and TRBJ2-1, with D possibly TRBD1 on 6 matching bases. The germline CDR1 and CDR2 sequences are MNHEY and SMNVEV (reference sequence). The CDR3 runs 14 residues. Between the trimmed V and J ends, which lost 3 bases and 5 bases, there was a span of 11 bases. In nucleotides, the CDR3 is TGTGCCAGCAGTTTTGGGACACATAACAATGAGCAGTTCTTC. Its translation is CASSFGTHNNEQFF.

V usage is TRBV29-1 and J usage is TRBJ2-3, with D unresolved. Germline V gene data show CDR1 as SQVTM and CDR2 as ANQGSEA. CDR3 length: 14 amino acids. The V and J ends lost 4 bases and 4 bases respectively, with 15 bases between them. The DNA of the CDR3 is TGCAGCGTTGCATCCAGGCATGGTGCAGATACGCAGTATTTT. Its protein is CSVASRHGADTQYF.

This clonotype was counted between two and nine times. The rearrangement links TRBV6-2 or TRBV6-3 to TRBJ2-1; TRBD1 agrees at 7 bases. V was clipped by 6 bases and J by 7 bases; unmatched bases: 9. Germline loops: CDR1 MNHEY, CDR2 SVGEGT. This CDR3 is built from 14 residues. This CDR3 reads CASSRGSRGNEQFF. CDR3 in DNA: TGTGCCAGCAGCAGGGGGAGTAGAGGGAATGAGCAGTTCTTC.

V and J are TRBV5-6 and TRBJ2-3; the D gene is possibly TRBD2 (6 bases). Trimming took 4 bases from V and 1 from J, leaving 16 bases between them. CDR3 size: 16 residues. The germline CDR1 and CDR2 sequences are SGHDT and YYEEEE. The CDR3, as DNA: TGTGCCAGCAGCAAAGGACTGGACTATGGCACAGATACGCAGTATTTT. This sequence encodes CASSKGLDYGTDTQYF.

This clonotype has just a few counts. The chain recombines TRBV16 with TRBJ2-7; 11 positions agree with TRBD1. CDR3 length: 14 residues. Germline V gives CDR1 KGHSY, CDR2 FQNENV. V trimming: 2 bases; J trimming: 6 bases; junction bases outside the gene matches: 3. The CDR3, as DNA: TGTGCCAGCAGCCAACGGACAGGGGGCGGCGAGCAGTACTTC. Translation: CASSQRTGGGEQYF.